The 18 T cell receptor beta chains presented below share a single source sample, sequenced in a study of early T cells in non-severe SARS-CoV-2 infection. TCRdb analysed the 5' RACE reads with MiXCR anew, one entry per CDR3 protein. The sample lists fewer than 70,000 distinct CDR3 sequences, roughly an eighth occurring once. What was sequenced was whole blood. All receptors derive from an adult who was a healthcare worker with PCR-confirmed SARS-CoV-2 infection or an uninfected control (not recorded which).

This clonotype occurred many times. The chain combines TRBV3-1 with TRBJ2-6; D is unresolved. Germline assignment: CDR1 LGHDT and CDR2 YNNKEL (reference sequence). The germline V and J ends were trimmed by 3 bases and 7 bases, with 10 bases remaining between them. CDR3 length: 14 amino acids. CDR3 amino acids: CASSHAIGANVLTF. CDR3 sequence (DNA): TGTGCCAGCAGCCACGCGATAGGCGCCAACGTCCTGACTTTC.

Many counts were recorded for this clonotype. The V gene is TRBV10-1, the J gene TRBJ1-1; no definite D call. The length of the CDR3 is 15 residues. The germline CDR1 and CDR2 sequences are WNHNN and SYGVQD (reference sequence). V was trimmed by 0 bases and J by 1 base, leaving 9 bases between them. CDR3 sequence reads: CASSESGSWNTEAFF. DNA of the CDR3: TGCGCCAGCAGTGAGTCCGGGAGCTGGAACACTGAAGCTTTCTTT.

In this sample, this clonotype turned up many times. The chain uses TRBV5-8 and TRBJ2-1; tentatively, D is TRBD2 (6 bases). Germline loops: CDR1 SGHTS, CDR2 YDEGEE. The V end was cut by 3 bases, the J end by 7 bases, with 23 bases between. CDR3 size: 17 residues. The CDR3 sequence: CASSSSRGGKGLNEQFF. Here the CDR3 DNA reads TGTGCCAGCAGCTCCAGTCGGGGAGGAAAAGGTCTAAATGAGCAGTTCTTC.

The chain carries TRBV6-6 and TRBJ2-7, with 10 nucleotides matching TRBD1. Germline lookup yields CDR1 MNHNY and CDR2 SVGAGI (reference sequence). V shed 6 bases and J 3 bases; nucleotides not matched to a gene: 5. CDR3 length: 14 residues. As DNA, the CDR3 is TGTGCCAGCAGAGGGACAGGGGTTGTCTACGAGCAGTACTTC. This encodes CASRGTGVVYEQYF.

There are many counts of this clonotype. J is TRBJ2-7 and V is TRBV29-1; D tentatively fits TRBD1 or TRBD2 (6 bases each). Germline CDR1 SQVTM, CDR2 ANQGSEA. The CDR3 has 14 residues. V was cut by 4 bases and J by 1 base, with 14 bases left in between. The CDR3 nucleotides read TGCAGCGTTGCTCAGTGGGGGGCTTCCTACGAGCAGTACTTC. Translating gives CSVAQWGASYEQYF.

This clonotype was observed many times. The chain is built from TRBV11-2 and TRBJ1-1; D gene unclear. Trimming pared 1 base from V and 6 bases from J, leaving 6 bases between. The CDR3 totals 12 residues. Per germline, CDR1 SGHAT and CDR2 FQNNGV. The CDR3 DNA is TGTGCCAGCAGCTTAGTTCCTCCTGAAGCTTTCTTT. It specifies CASSLVPPEAFF.

This clonotype was picked up many times. The chain combines TRBV15 with TRBJ2-1; tentatively, D is TRBD1 (5 bases). The germline V gene encodes CDR1 LNHNV and CDR2 YYDKDF (reference sequence). CDR3 length equals 15 residues. The ends were cut back, 6 bases at V and 0 bases at J, with 12 bases in the middle. In nucleotides, the CDR3 is TGTGCCACCAGAGGGGCGAGGAGCTCCTACAATGAGCAGTTCTTC. Its translation is CATRGARSSYNEQFF.

This clonotype was seen ten or more times. The chain joins TRBV6-6 to TRBJ2-2, with TRBD2 identical over 9 bases. The length of the CDR3 is 14 residues. The germline V gene has CDR1 MNHNY and CDR2 SVGAGI (reference sequence). Trimming at V came to 5 bases and at J to 4 bases, leaving 2 bases not matched to a gene. CDR3 protein: CASSPTSGTGELFF. The CDR3 bases are TGTGCCAGCAGTCCGACTAGCGGCACCGGGGAGCTGTTTTTT.

V usage is TRBV5-8 and J usage is TRBJ1-5; the D gene is possibly TRBD1 (5 bases). Germline V gene data show CDR1 as SGHTS and CDR2 as YDEGEE. V lost 0 bases, J lost 3 bases, and 10 bases lay in between. CDR3 length equals 15 residues. CDR3 sequence: CASSLVTGFNQPQHF. The CDR3 DNA reads as TGTGCCAGCAGCTTGGTTACAGGTTTCAATCAGCCCCAGCATTTT.

There are a few counts of this clonotype. The V and J genes are TRBV7-6 and TRBJ2-2; the match to TRBD1 covers 10 bases. The CDR3 contains 16 residues. Trimming removed 2 bases from V and 7 bases from J; junction bases left unmatched: 7. The germline V gene has CDR1 SGHVS and CDR2 FNYEAQ. This chain's CDR3 is CASSLPRQGASGELFF. CDR3 DNA: TGTGCCAGCAGCTTACCTCGACAGGGGGCCAGCGGGGAGCTGTTTTTT. The variable domain in full, with the rest retrieved from reference TRBV7-6 and TRBJ2-2, is GAGVSQSPRYKVTKRGQDVALRCDPISGHVSLYWYRQALGQGPEFLTYFNYEAQQDKSGLPNDRFSAERPEGSISTLTIQRTEQRDSAMYRCASSLPRQGASGELFFGEGSRLTVL.

This clonotype was seen more than once but under ten times. The chain has TRBV7-9 and TRBJ2-1; D is tentatively TRBD1 or TRBD2 (5 bases each). V lost 3 bases, J lost 8 bases, and 11 bases lay in between. The CDR3 has 13 amino acids. Germline CDR1 SEHNR, CDR2 FQNEAQ (reference sequence). CDR3 bases: TGTGCCAGCAGCTTTTGGGGGTCCGATGAGCAGTTCTTC. Translation gives CASSFWGSDEQFF. Full variable domain (rest looked up from reference TRBV7-9 and TRBJ2-1): DTGVSQNPRHKITKRGQNVTFRCDPISEHNRLYWYRQTLGQGPEFLTYFQNEAQLEKSRLLSDRFSAERPKGSFSTLEIQRTEQGDSAMYLCASSFWGSDEQFFGPGTRLTVL.

V gene TRBV20-1 combines with J gene TRBJ2-5; 7 bases are a match to TRBD2. Germline V CDR1 and CDR2: DFQATT, SNEGSKA (reference sequence). This CDR3 is 12 amino acids long. V shed 1 base, J shed 14 bases, and the junction held 10 bases outside the gene matches. The CDR3 spells CSARGPGGSHYF. CDR3 in DNA: TGCAGTGCTAGAGGTCCGGGAGGCAGCCATTACTTC.

This clonotype was detected many times. The chain links TRBV12-3 or TRBV12-4 to TRBJ2-6, with 7 positions matching TRBD2. This CDR3 has 20 amino acids. V was pared by 3 bases and J by 0 bases, with 14 bases of the junction left unmatched. The DNA for the CDR3 is TGTGCCAGCAGTTTCCCCCCTACGAGCGGGGAACACTCTGGGGCCAACGTCCTGACTTTC. This sequence encodes CASSFPPTSGEHSGANVLTF.

In this sample, this clonotype turned up many times. The chain combines TRBV6-5 with TRBJ2-7, with 7 bases aligning to TRBD1. Trimming cost V 5 bases and J 7 bases; bases outside gene matches: 8. Germline assignment: CDR1 MNHEY and CDR2 SVGAGI. The CDR3 extends over 13 amino acids. The CDR3 DNA reads TGTGCCAGCAGTCCCCCGGGACAGACAGAGCAGTACTTC. Translation gives CASSPPGQTEQYF.

The chain employs TRBV3-1 and TRBJ2-3; D may match TRBD1 or TRBD2 (5 bases each). The CDR3 sequence is 16 residues long. The V and J ends lost 0 bases and 7 bases respectively, with 17 bases between them. In germline, CDR1 is LGHDT, CDR2 YNNKEL (reference sequence). The CDR3 sequence is CASSQDSQQRGHTQYF. Here the CDR3 DNA reads TGTGCCAGCAGCCAAGACAGTCAACAGAGGGGACATACGCAGTATTTT.

This clonotype has ten or more counts. The rearrangement joins TRBV30 to TRBJ1-1, with D uncertain. The CDR3 is 14 amino acids. V was shortened by 2 bases and J by 3 bases, with 13 bases between the two germline ends. Per germline, CDR1 GTSNPN and CDR2 SVGIG (reference sequence). The CDR3 bases are TGTGCCTGGAGTCCCCGGGTCGGATACACTGAAGCTTTCTTT. It encodes CAWSPRVGYTEAFF.

This clonotype showed up many times. This chain links TRBV7-9 with TRBJ1-1; D is uncertain. This CDR3 has 10 residues. V lost 1 base, J lost 11 bases, and 5 bases lay in between. The V gene's germline CDR1 is SEHNR and CDR2 FQNEAQ (reference sequence). The CDR3 loop is CASSLGGAFF. The DNA of the CDR3 is TGTGCCAGCAGCTTAGGTGGGGCTTTCTTT.

V gene TRBV6-2 or TRBV6-3 combines with J gene TRBJ2-7; 9 bases fit TRBD1. In germline, CDR1 is MNHEY, CDR2 SVGEGT. The CDR3 runs to 15 residues. V was clipped by 6 bases and J by 2 bases; unmatched bases: 8. The CDR3 protein is CASSPQGAKAYEQYF. CDR3 sequence (DNA): TGTGCCAGCAGCCCACAGGGGGCCAAAGCCTACGAGCAGTACTTC.